The source of this T cell receptor beta chain is a study of OX40 agonist ivuxolimab in advanced cancers. Turning to the study itself: Patients assigned to dose escalation were diagnosed with hepatocellular carcinoma, melanoma, renal cell or head and neck cancer. The eligibility criteria allowed prior anti-PD-1, anti-PD-L1 or anti-CTLA-4 therapy, and roughly 39% had some. Study-wide points: Blood T cells, both CD4+ and CD8+, expanded clonally by week 6 at 0.1 to 3.0 mg/kg. Average numbers of expanded clones were greater in CD8+ T cells than in CD4+.

To note about this clone: The antigen is unknown.

Repertoires were generated with immunoSEQ multiplex PCR, while TCRdb's copy carries only in-frame clones and drops some. The repertoire has fewer than 65,000 clones, roughly 80% of them found once; the top ten carry 3% to 4%. The CDR3 consists of 21 residues. Trimming took 2 bases from V and 0 from J; bases not matched to a gene: 16. The V gene's germline CDR1 is MNHEY and CDR2 SMNVEV (reference sequence). V is TRBV27 and J is TRBJ2-1; 10 bases agree with TRBD2. The TCR comes from an adult with an advanced solid tumor such as melanoma, head and neck, liver or kidney cancer. The sequences come from CD4+ or CD8+ T cells sorted from blood, collected in a trial of the OX40 agonist ivuxolimab. The CDR3 DNA sequence: TGTGCCAGCAGTTTAAGGCCCCCAAGTAGCGGGGGGCCTAGCTCCTACAATGAGCAGTTCTTC. Its protein is CASSLRPPSSGGPSSYNEQFF.